Many counts were recorded for the clone carrying this TCR beta chain. The antigen is not known. Germline assignment: CDR1 SGHVS and CDR2 FQNEAQ. This CDR3 contains 15 residues. Trimming cost V 3 bases and J 2 bases, with 11 bases left between them. TCRdb re-derived calls from the reads in MiXCR, one entry per CDR3 protein. The table lists about 460,000 distinct CDR3 sequences, about 11% of them singletons, with roughly 10% in the top ten. The data were obtained in a study of T cell repertoires in cytomegalovirus infection. The study's findings and limits: Dominant in the ex vivo response were TCR beta clonotypes restricted by HLA-C and specific for CMV.

This receptor was taken from a human donor in good health (CMV status not recorded). Some clones in this sample may be carry-over from other donors' samples. Material for sequencing was PBMCs. This sequence joins TRBV7-8 and TRBJ1-3; D is unresolved. The CDR3 coding sequence is TGTGCCAGCAGCTTGGGCCCCGGAGCTGGAAACACCATATATTTT. Translated: CASSLGPGAGNTIYF.